This entry features one TCR beta chain sequence. The sample originates from a study of blood T cell repertoires in COVID-19. Overall study context: The United States, Italy and Spain supplied acute and convalescent COVID-19 samples.

Libraries were prepared by immunoSEQ multiplex PCR; TCRdb keeps only in-frame clonotypes and omits some of them. The repertoire consists of 88,000 or so clones, with approximately 81% occurring once and the leading ten covering nearly 4.5%. CDR3 length: 13 residues. The ends were cut back, 5 bases at V and 0 bases at J, with 7 bases in the middle. In germline, CDR1 is MGHRA, CDR2 YSYEKL. The rearrangement joins TRBV4-1 to TRBJ2-5, with a weak D call TRBD2 (6 bases). The sample consisted of peripheral blood. The clonotype originates from a man aged 55-75 years with acute or convalescent COVID-19. CDR3 region: CASSGTHQETQYF. In nucleotides, the CDR3 is TGCGCCAGCAGCGGGACTCACCAAGAGACCCAGTACTTC.